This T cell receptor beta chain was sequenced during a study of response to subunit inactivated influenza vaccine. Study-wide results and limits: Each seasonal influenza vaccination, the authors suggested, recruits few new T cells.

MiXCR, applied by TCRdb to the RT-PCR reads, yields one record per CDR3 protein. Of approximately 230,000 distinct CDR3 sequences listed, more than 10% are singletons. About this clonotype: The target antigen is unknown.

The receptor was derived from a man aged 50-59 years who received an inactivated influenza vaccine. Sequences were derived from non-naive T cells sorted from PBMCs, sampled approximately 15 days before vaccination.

The CDR3 region is CAWTRQNTEAFF. CDR3 DNA sequence: TGTGCCTGGACACGGCAGAACACTGAAGCTTTCTTT. The chain combines TRBV30 with TRBJ1-1, with D uncertain. The CDR3 covers 12 residues. The V and J ends lost 4 bases and 1 base respectively, with 7 bases between them. Germline V lookup: CDR1 GTSNPN, CDR2 SVGIG (reference sequence).